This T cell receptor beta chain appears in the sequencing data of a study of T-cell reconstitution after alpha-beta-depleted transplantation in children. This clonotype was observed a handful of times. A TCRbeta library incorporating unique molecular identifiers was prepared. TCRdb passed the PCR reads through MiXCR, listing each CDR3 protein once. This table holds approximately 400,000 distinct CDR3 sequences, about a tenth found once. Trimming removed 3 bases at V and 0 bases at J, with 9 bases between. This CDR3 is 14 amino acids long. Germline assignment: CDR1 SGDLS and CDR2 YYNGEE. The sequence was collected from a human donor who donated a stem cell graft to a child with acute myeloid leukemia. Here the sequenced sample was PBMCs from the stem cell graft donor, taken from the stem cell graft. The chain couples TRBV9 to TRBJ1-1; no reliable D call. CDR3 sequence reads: CASSAGGMNTEAFF. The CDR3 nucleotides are TGTGCCAGCAGCGCGGGCGGTATGAACACTGAAGCTTTCTTT.